A selection of T cell receptor beta chains follows, all from one sample in a study of blood T cell repertoires in COVID-19. Profiling relied on immunoSEQ multiplex PCR, and the TCRdb table lists in-frame clones only, not all of them. The sample contains almost 250,000 clones, more than 85% of which appear only once. Sequenced sample: PBMCs or T cells enriched from blood (not recorded which). All receptors come from a young woman who had recovered from COVID-19. Each CDR3 is given without its conserved first and last residue. Each record gives: V gene, J gene, CDR3 protein.

V gene: TRBV7-2
J gene: TRBJ2-7
CDR3 protein: ASSLRDRNYEQY

V gene: TRBV18
J gene: TRBJ2-1
CDR3 protein: ASSPSTSGRAEGSF

V gene: TRBV7-2
J gene: TRBJ2-3
CDR3 protein: ASSLTPEAGGRRDTQY

V gene: TRBV3-1/TRBV3-2
J gene: TRBJ2-5
CDR3 protein: ASSQVSREYETQY

V gene: TRBV15
J gene: TRBJ1-5
CDR3 protein: ATSRDRGQGNQPQH

V gene: TRBV18
J gene: TRBJ2-2
CDR3 protein: ASSPQQGSNTGELF

V gene: TRBV11-3
J gene: TRBJ2-3
CDR3 protein: ASSLRSTDTQY

V gene: TRBV6-5
J gene: TRBJ2-5
CDR3 protein: ASRGTGYQETQY

V gene: TRBV27
J gene: TRBJ2-5
CDR3 protein: ASSYGLAGLNYRAETQY

V gene: TRBV24-1
J gene: TRBJ2-1
CDR3 protein: ATSEPGAYEQF

V gene: TRBV29-1
J gene: TRBJ2-7
CDR3 protein: SVWTGQSSYEQY

V gene: TRBV19
J gene: TRBJ1-4
CDR3 protein: ASIDGTGREKLF

V gene: TRBV7-2
J gene: TRBJ2-3
CDR3 protein: ASSLRRLAGGTDMQY

V gene: TRBV28
J gene: TRBJ1-2
CDR3 protein: ASSLGGYGYT

V gene: TRBV6-2/TRBV6-3
J gene: TRBJ1-3
CDR3 protein: ASSFSSQGTYSGNTIY

V gene: TRBV7-2
J gene: TRBJ2-1
CDR3 protein: ASSLAGLGYNEQF

V gene: TRBV6-5
J gene: TRBJ2-1
CDR3 protein: ASSYSTSGKYNEQF

V gene: TRBV3-1/TRBV3-2
J gene: TRBJ2-1
CDR3 protein: ASSQDRGTGVGNEQF

V gene: TRBV5-1
J gene: TRBJ2-5
CDR3 protein: ASSPGTFEETQY

V gene: TRBV4-3
J gene: TRBJ2-1
CDR3 protein: ASSQEDSAGGYNEQF

V gene: TRBV4-3
J gene: TRBJ1-1
CDR3 protein: ASSQGGSGTEAF

V gene: TRBV27
J gene: TRBJ1-6
CDR3 protein: ASSLGLNSPLH

V gene: TRBV6-1
J gene: TRBJ2-5
CDR3 protein: ASSENGETQY

V gene: TRBV7-2
J gene: TRBJ1-1
CDR3 protein: ASSLGGVPEAF

V gene: TRBV19
J gene: TRBJ2-1
CDR3 protein: ASSMGLAGGRSSYNEQF

V gene: TRBV3-1/TRBV3-2
J gene: TRBJ1-2
CDR3 protein: ASSQDRGRGGYT

V gene: TRBV19
J gene: TRBJ2-2
CDR3 protein: ASSPQGSNTGELF

V gene: TRBV6-5
J gene: TRBJ2-2
CDR3 protein: ASSYFKRDTGELF

V gene: TRBV30
J gene: TRBJ1-2
CDR3 protein: AWSVTENYGYT

V gene: TRBV7-3
J gene: TRBJ1-2
CDR3 protein: ASSTTGQSELMVGYT

V gene: TRBV14
J gene: TRBJ1-1
CDR3 protein: ASSQELSGTGEAF